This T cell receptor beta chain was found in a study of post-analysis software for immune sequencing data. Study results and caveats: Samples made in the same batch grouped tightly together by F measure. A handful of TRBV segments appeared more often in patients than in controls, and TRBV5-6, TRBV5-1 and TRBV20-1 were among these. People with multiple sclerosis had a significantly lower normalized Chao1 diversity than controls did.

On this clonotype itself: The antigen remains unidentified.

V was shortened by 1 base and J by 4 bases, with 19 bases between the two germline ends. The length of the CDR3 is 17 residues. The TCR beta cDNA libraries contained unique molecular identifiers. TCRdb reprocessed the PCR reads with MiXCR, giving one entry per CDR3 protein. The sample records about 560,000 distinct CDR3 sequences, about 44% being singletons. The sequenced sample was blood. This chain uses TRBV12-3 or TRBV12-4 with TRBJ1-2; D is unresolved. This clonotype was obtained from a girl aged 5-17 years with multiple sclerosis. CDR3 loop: CASSLDRFRRAGYGYTF. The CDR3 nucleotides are TGTGCCAGCAGTTTAGATCGTTTCAGGCGTGCAGGCTATGGCTACACCTTC.